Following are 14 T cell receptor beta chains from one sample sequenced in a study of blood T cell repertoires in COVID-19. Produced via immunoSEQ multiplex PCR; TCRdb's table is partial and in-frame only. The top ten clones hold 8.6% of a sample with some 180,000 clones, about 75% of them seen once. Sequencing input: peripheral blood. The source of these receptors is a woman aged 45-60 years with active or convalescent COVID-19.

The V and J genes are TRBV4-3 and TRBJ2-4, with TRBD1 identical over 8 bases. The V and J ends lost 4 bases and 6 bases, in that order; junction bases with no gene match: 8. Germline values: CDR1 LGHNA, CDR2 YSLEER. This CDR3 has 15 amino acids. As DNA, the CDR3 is TGCGCCAGCAGCCTCGGGGGACAGGCAGGAAACATTCAGTACTTC. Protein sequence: CASSLGGQAGNIQYF.

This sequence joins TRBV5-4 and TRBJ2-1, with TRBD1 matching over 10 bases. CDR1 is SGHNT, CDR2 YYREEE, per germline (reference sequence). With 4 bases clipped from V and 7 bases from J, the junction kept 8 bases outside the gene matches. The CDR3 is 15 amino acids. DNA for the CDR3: TGTGCCAGCAGCATCGGACAGGGGGTAAGGAATGAGCAGTTCTTC. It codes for CASSIGQGVRNEQFF.

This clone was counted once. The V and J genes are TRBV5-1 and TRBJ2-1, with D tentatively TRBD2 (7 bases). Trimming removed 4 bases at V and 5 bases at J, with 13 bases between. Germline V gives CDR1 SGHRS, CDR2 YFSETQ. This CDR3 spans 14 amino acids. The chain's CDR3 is CASSLQGRDNEQFF. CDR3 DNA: TGCGCCAGCAGCCTGCAGGGGAGGGACAATGAGCAGTTCTTC.

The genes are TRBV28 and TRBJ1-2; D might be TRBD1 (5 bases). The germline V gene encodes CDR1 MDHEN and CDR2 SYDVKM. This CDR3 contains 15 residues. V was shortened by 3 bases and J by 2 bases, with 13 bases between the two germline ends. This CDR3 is CASSFNWGTNYGYTF. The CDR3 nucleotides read TGTGCCAGCAGTTTCAACTGGGGCACCAACTATGGCTACACCTTC.

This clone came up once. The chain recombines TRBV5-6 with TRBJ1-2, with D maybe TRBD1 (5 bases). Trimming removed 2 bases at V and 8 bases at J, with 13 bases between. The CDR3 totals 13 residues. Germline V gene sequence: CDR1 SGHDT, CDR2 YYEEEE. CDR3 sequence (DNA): TGTGCCAGCAGCTTTTTCCAGGGTCGGGGCTACACCTTC. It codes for CASSFFQGRGYTF.

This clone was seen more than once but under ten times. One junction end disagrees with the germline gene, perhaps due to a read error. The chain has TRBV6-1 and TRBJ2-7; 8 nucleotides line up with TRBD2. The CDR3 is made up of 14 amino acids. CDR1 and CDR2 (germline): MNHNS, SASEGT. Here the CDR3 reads CASSKAGDSHEQYF. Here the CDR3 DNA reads TGTGCCAGCAGTAAAGCGGGAGATAGTCACGAGCAGTACTTC.

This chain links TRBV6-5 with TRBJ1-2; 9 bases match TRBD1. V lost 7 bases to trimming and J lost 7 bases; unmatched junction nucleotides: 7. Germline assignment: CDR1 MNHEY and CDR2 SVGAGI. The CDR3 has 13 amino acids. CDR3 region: CASTTGGFGGYTF. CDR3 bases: TGTGCCAGCACCACAGGGGGCTTCGGTGGCTACACCTTC.

The CDR3 here is CASSPPAGVNYGYTF. The CDR3 DNA reads TGTGCCAGCAGTCCACCGGCAGGGGTGAACTATGGCTACACCTTC. The chain couples TRBV28 to TRBJ1-2, with D possibly TRBD1 on 6 matching bases. Germline CDR1 MDHEN, CDR2 SYDVKM. The CDR3 loop spans 15 amino acids. V was shortened by 5 bases and J by 2 bases, with 15 bases between the two germline ends.

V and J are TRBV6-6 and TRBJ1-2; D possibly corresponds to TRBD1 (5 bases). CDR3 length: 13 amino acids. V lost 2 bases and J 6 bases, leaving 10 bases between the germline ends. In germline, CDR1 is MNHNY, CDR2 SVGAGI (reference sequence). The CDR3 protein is CASSYTGHDGYTF. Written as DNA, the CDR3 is TGTGCCAGCAGTTACACAGGACATGATGGCTACACCTTC.

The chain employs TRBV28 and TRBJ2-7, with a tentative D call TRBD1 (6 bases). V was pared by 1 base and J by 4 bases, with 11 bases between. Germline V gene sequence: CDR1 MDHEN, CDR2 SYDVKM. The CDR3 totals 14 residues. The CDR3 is CASSLYGQGYEQYF. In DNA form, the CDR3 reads TGTGCCAGCAGTTTATACGGCCAGGGGTACGAGCAGTACTTC.

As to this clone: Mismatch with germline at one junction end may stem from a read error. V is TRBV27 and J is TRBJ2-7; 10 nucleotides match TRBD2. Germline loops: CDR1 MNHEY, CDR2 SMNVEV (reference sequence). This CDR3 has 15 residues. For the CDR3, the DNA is TGTGCCAGCAGTGTATCGGGACTAGCGACTTACGAGCAGTACTTC. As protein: CASSVSGLATYEQYF.

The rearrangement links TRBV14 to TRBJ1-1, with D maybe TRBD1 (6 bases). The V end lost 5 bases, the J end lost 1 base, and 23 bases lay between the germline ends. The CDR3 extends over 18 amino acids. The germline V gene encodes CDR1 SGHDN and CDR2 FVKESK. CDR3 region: CASSMLKGGGAWNTEAFF. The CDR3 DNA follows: TGTGCCAGCAGCATGCTAAAGGGGGGGGGCGCCTGGAACACTGAAGCTTTCTTT.

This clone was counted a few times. CDR3 residues: CASSPRGGWAYEQYF. For the CDR3, the DNA is TGTGCCAGCAGCCCCCGAGGAGGGTGGGCCTACGAGCAGTACTTC. The chain is built from TRBV11-2 and TRBJ2-7, with D possibly being TRBD2 (6 bases). Deletions cut 5 bases from V and 2 bases from J, with 16 bases between. Germline V gene lookup returns CDR1 SGHAT and CDR2 FQNNGV. CDR3 length: 15 amino acids.

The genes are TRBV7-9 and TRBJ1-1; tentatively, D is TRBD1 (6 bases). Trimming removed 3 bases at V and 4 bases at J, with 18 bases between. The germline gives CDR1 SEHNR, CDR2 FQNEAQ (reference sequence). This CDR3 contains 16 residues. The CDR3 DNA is TGTGCCAGCAGCTTGGGGGGGCCCCGGGTGGGCACTGAAGCTTTCTTT. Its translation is CASSLGGPRVGTEAFF. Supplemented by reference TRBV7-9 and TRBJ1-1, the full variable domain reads DTGVSQNPRHKITKRGQNVTFRCDPISEHNRLYWYRQTLGQGPEFLTYFQNEAQLEKSRLLSDRFSAERPKGSFSTLEIQRTEQGDSAMYLCASSLGGPRVGTEAFFGQGTRLTVV.